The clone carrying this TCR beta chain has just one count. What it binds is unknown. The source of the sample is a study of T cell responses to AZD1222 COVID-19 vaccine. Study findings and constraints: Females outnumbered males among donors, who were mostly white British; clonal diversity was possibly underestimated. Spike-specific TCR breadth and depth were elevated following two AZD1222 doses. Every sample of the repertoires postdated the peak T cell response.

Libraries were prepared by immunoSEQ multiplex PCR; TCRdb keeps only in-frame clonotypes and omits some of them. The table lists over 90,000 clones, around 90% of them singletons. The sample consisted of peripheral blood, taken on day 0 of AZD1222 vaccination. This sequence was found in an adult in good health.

For the CDR3, the DNA is TGTGCCGGGTACTATGACCCCAGCGATGGCTACACCTTC. The encoded protein is CAGYYDPSDGYTF. V is TRBV2 and J is TRBJ1-2; D unresolved. The germline gives CDR1 SNHLY, CDR2 FYNNEI. Between the trimmed V and J ends, which lost 11 bases and 6 bases, there was a span of 19 bases. The CDR3 is made up of 13 amino acids.